The 27 T cell receptor beta chains below all came from one sample that was sequenced in a study of Graves' ophthalmopathy and Graves' hyperthyroidism. The authors amplified TCR beta CDR3 regions from RNA transcripts. The first-round RT-PCR employed HTBI primers together with the Qiagen OneStep RT-PCR kit. A multiplex PCR was then performed as the second round. TCRdb re-called the multiplex PCR reads with MiXCR, one entry per CDR3 protein. The sample comprises more than 15,000 distinct CDR3 sequences, roughly 46% of which are singletons, and about 25% rests with the top ten. The source material was peripheral blood. Source of these receptors: a woman between 40 and 50 years old with stable Graves' hyperthyroidism.

At least ten counts were recorded for this clonotype. The rearrangement links TRBV14 to TRBJ2-1; 9 nucleotides align to TRBD2. Germline CDR1 and CDR2: SGHDN and FVKESK. There are 16 residues in the CDR3. V lost 0 bases and J lost 12; bases outside the gene matches: 12. The CDR3 loop is CASSQEGGLAGLAQFF. The CDR3 bases are TGTGCCAGCAGCCAAGAAGGGGGGCTAGCGGGATTGGCGCAGTTCTTC.

The table lists this clonotype with many counts. The chain employs TRBV9 and TRBJ1-1; the D is unclear. V was trimmed by 5 bases and J by 4 bases, leaving 12 bases between them. This CDR3 comprises 13 residues. The germline gives CDR1 SGDLS, CDR2 YYNGEE. The CDR3 region has the DNA TGTGCCAGCAGACGGGAGGGTGGCACTGAAGCTTTCTTT. The encoded protein is CASRREGGTEAFF.

The rearrangement joins TRBV7-2 to TRBJ2-2; no firm D call. The germline CDR1 and CDR2 sequences are SGHTA and FQGNSA. V shed 1 base and J shed 2 bases, with 17 bases lying between them. This CDR3 contains 18 residues. For the CDR3, the DNA is TGTGCCAGCAGCTTAGAGAGACGCGGAAAGGTTAACACCGGGGAGCTGTTTTTT. Translated, it gives CASSLERRGKVNTGELFF.

This clonotype was seen at least ten times. The gene calls are TRBV20-1 and TRBJ2-7, with 13 bases identical to TRBD2. The V segment lost 6 bases and the J segment 0 bases; nucleotides outside the gene matches: 5. The germline V gene has CDR1 DFQATT and CDR2 SNEGSKA (reference sequence). The CDR3 extends over 15 amino acids. CDR3: CSAIGTSGDSYEQYF. The CDR3 DNA follows: TGCAGTGCCATTGGGACTAGCGGGGACTCCTACGAGCAGTACTTC.

In its sample, this clonotype ranks as medium-sized. The genes are TRBV7-2 and TRBJ2-5, with 7 nucleotides matching TRBD2. The CDR3 totals 15 residues. V shed 1 base and J 1 base; nucleotides not matched to a gene: 3. Germline CDR1 reads SGHTA; CDR2 reads FQGNSA. CDR3 sequence reads: CASSLEAGLQETQYF. The DNA for the CDR3 is TGTGCCAGCAGCTTAGAAGCGGGACTCCAAGAGACCCAGTACTTC.

A word on this clonotype: A much larger clone differs from this one at a single base, so this may be a read error. V is TRBV7-2 and J is TRBJ1-2; tentative D call: TRBD1 (5 bases). Germline V gene sequence: CDR1 SGHTA, CDR2 FQGNSA. V was shortened by 5 bases and J by 8 bases, with 15 bases between the two germline ends. CDR3 length equals 13 residues. The chain's CDR3 is CASSAAGSGGYTF. The CDR3 region has the DNA TGTGCCAGCAGCGCGGCAGGGTCTGGGGGCTACACCTTC.

The chain joins TRBV27 to TRBJ1-6, with 7 nucleotides matching TRBD1. CDR3 size: 17 residues. The V segment lost 5 bases and the J segment 1 base; nucleotides outside the gene matches: 8. Looked up from germline, CDR1 is MNHEY and CDR2 is SMNVEV (reference sequence). The CDR3 DNA is TGTGCCAGCAGTCCGAGGTCAGGGGGTTCCTATAATTCACCCCTCCACTTT. Translating gives CASSPRSGGSYNSPLHF.

This clonotype was detected once. The chain employs TRBV12-3 or TRBV12-4 and TRBJ2-7; D ambiguous. Trimming removed 3 bases at V and 2 bases at J, with 5 bases between. The CDR3 is 12 amino acids. In DNA form, the CDR3 reads TGTGCCAGCAGTTTCTTCCCCTACGAGCAGTACTTC. Residues: CASSFFPYEQYF.

This clonotype has at least ten counts. V usage is TRBV20-1 and J usage is TRBJ2-1; 7 bases map to TRBD2. Looked up from germline, CDR1 is DFQATT and CDR2 is SNEGSKA (reference sequence). The CDR3 loop spans 15 amino acids. The ends lost 5 bases at V and 1 base at J; junction bases unmatched: 8. The CDR3 DNA follows: TGCAGTGCTCACACTAGCGCCCAATCCTACAATGAGCAGTTCTTC. Protein product: CSAHTSAQSYNEQFF.

This chain uses TRBV7-2 with TRBJ1-2; no clear D. The V end lost 5 bases, the J end lost 12 bases, and 16 bases lay between the germline ends. CDR3 length: 12 amino acids. Germline CDR1 is SGHTA and CDR2 is FQGNSA. The CDR3 coding sequence is TGTGCCAGCAGCCCCCGCTTATCTGGAAACACCTTC. It specifies CASSPRLSGNTF.

This chain uses TRBV7-2 with TRBJ1-5; 9 bases agree with TRBD1. The CDR3 spans 15 residues. The trim removed 5 bases at V and 6 bases at J, leaving 8 bases unmatched. Looked up from germline, CDR1 is SGHTA and CDR2 is FQGNSA. The CDR3 loop is CASSPGDRVPQPQHF. The CDR3 DNA sequence: TGTGCCAGCAGCCCCGGGGACAGGGTCCCTCAGCCCCAGCATTTT.

This clonotype is a singleton in its sample. In this CDR3 the conserved last residue, phenylalanine or tryptophan, is missing, so a read error is likely. The chain employs TRBV7-6 and TRBJ1-5; 8 bases align to TRBD1. V trimming: 5 bases; J trimming: 6 bases; junction bases outside the gene matches: 9. The length of the CDR3 is 15 residues. Looked up from germline, CDR1 is SGHVS and CDR2 is FNYEAQ. The DNA for the CDR3 is TGTGCCAGCAGCCCGGGACAGGAGATAACTCAGCCCCAGCATTCT. Residues: CASSPGQEITQPQHS.

CDR3 amino acids: CASSDRTDSPLHF. As DNA, the CDR3 is TGCGCCAGCAGCGATAGGACAGATTCACCCCTCCACTTT. The chain employs TRBV5-1 and TRBJ1-6; TRBD1 is a possible D gene (6 bases). V dropped 4 bases and J dropped 8 bases, with 10 bases sitting between them. This CDR3 region has 13 residues. In germline, CDR1 is SGHRS, CDR2 YFSETQ. The complete variable domain, with remaining parts taken from reference TRBV5-1 and TRBJ1-6, reads KAGVTQTPRYLIKTRGQQVTLSCSPISGHRSVSWYQQTPGQGLQFLFEYFSETQRNKGNFPGRFSGRQFSNSRSEMNVSTLELGDSALYLCASSDRTDSPLHFGNGTRLTVT.

The gene calls are TRBV20-1 and TRBJ2-3, with D uncertain. This CDR3 region has 13 residues. Germline lookup yields CDR1 DFQATT and CDR2 SNEGSKA (reference sequence). The V and J ends lost 3 bases and 2 bases respectively, with 9 bases between them. As DNA, the CDR3 is TGCAGTGCTAGGGTGGGGATCACAGATACGCAGTATTTT. Its protein is CSARVGITDTQYF.

V is TRBV10-3 and J is TRBJ1-1, with D possibly being TRBD1 (5 bases). From germline, CDR1 is ENHRY and CDR2 SYGVKD. V lost 11 bases and J lost 1, with 23 bases in between. The length of the CDR3 is 16 residues. CDR3 in DNA: TGTGCCCGCGAACCGAGGGGACCCGATCGGAACACTGAAGCTTTCTTT. It codes for CAREPRGPDRNTEAFF.

This clonotype is judged medium-sized (0.01 to 0.1%). The J gene is TRBJ1-6, the V gene TRBV2, with D perhaps TRBD1 (5 bases). This CDR3 has 14 residues. Germline CDR1 reads SNHLY; CDR2 reads FYNNEI. Trimming pared 7 bases from V and 11 bases from J, leaving 18 bases between. The CDR3 here is CASTEPGIEAPLHF. The CDR3 DNA follows: TGTGCCAGCACCGAACCAGGGATCGAGGCACCCCTCCACTTT.

This clonotype has only a few counts. One junction end does not reproduce the germline sequence, and a read error may be involved. This chain uses TRBV2 with TRBJ2-7; D may match TRBD1 or TRBD2 (5 bases each). CDR3 length: 14 amino acids. Per the germline V gene, CDR1 is SNHLY and CDR2 is FYNNEI. The DNA for the CDR3 is TGTGCCAGCAGTTCGCCTATGGGACCCTACGAGCAGTCCTTC. It codes for CASSSPMGPYEQSF. Supplemented by reference TRBV2 and TRBJ2-7, the full variable domain reads EPEVTQTPSHQVTQMGQEVILRCVPISNHLYFYWYRQILGQKVEFLVSFYNNEISEKSEIFDDQFSVERPDGSNFTLKIRSTKLEDSAMYFCASSSPMGPYEQSFGPGTRLTVT.

The rearrangement uses TRBV20-1 and TRBJ2-5; D is possibly TRBD2 (6 bases). Trimming left V 0 bases short and J 9 bases short, with 26 bases between. The CDR3 totals 17 residues. In germline, CDR1 is DFQATT, CDR2 SNEGSKA (reference sequence). This chain's CDR3 is CSARDEASSVLEVAQYF. Here the CDR3 DNA reads TGCAGTGCTAGAGATGAAGCGTCTAGCGTCCTCGAAGTGGCCCAGTACTTC.

As regards this clonotype: This may come from a read error, since a much larger clone is one base off. The rearrangement uses TRBV11-2 and TRBJ2-1; the match to TRBD2 covers 8 bases. This CDR3 has 15 residues. Germline values: CDR1 SGHAT, CDR2 FQNNGV. After removal of 4 bases from V and 6 bases from J, the junction contained 8 bases not matched to a gene. CDR3 region: CASSSLAGQFNEQFF. DNA for the CDR3: TGTGCCAGCAGCTCTTTAGCGGGGCAATTCAATGAGCAGTTCTTC. Together with reference TRBV11-2 and TRBJ2-1, the CDR3 gives the full variable domain: EAGVAQSPRYKIIEKRQSVAFWCNPISGHATLYWYQQILGQGPKLLIQFQNNGVVDDSQLPKDRFSAERLKGVDSTLKIQPAKLEDSAVYLCASSSLAGQFNEQFFGPGTRLTVL.

CDR3 region: CASTMVWRKGETQYF. The CDR3 DNA sequence: TGTGCCAGCACTATGGTTTGGCGAAAAGGGGAGACCCAGTACTTC. The chain couples TRBV6-5 to TRBJ2-5; D gene unclear. CDR3 length equals 15 residues. The germline gives CDR1 MNHEY, CDR2 SVGAGI. Between the trimmed V and J ends, which lost 7 bases and 5 bases, there was a span of 20 bases.

This clonotype was seen more than once but under ten times. The genes are TRBV10-3 and TRBJ1-1; D is uncertain. CDR1 is ENHRY and CDR2 is SYGVKD in the germline V gene. V lost 6 bases and J lost 5, with 10 bases in between. The CDR3 loop spans 12 amino acids. The CDR3 DNA reads TGTGCCATCAGCCCACGTCATACTGAAGCTTTCTTT. Protein product: CAISPRHTEAFF.

This clonotype was counted ten times or more. V is TRBV9 and J is TRBJ2-5; 14 positions agree with TRBD2. The V segment lost 4 bases and the J segment 3 bases; nucleotides outside the gene matches: 2. CDR3 length equals 15 residues. Per the germline V gene, CDR1 is SGDLS and CDR2 is YYNGEE. The CDR3 protein is CASSPTSGREETQYF. CDR3 sequence (DNA): TGTGCCAGCAGCCCGACTAGCGGGAGGGAAGAGACCCAGTACTTC. Using reference TRBV9 and TRBJ2-5 for the parts outside the CDR3, the full variable domain is DSGVTQTPKHLITATGQRVTLRCSPRSGDLSVYWYQQSLDQGLQFLIQYYNGEERAKGNILERFSAQQFPDLHSELNLSSLELGDSALYFCASSPTSGREETQYFGPGTRLLVL.

V is TRBV10-1 and J is TRBJ1-6; D remains unclear. Germline V gene data show CDR1 as WNHNN and CDR2 as SYGVQD (reference sequence). V gave up 8 bases and J gave up 9 bases, with 17 bases separating them. This CDR3 comprises 14 residues. CDR3 DNA sequence: TGCGCCAGCGCTCTTGGTGGGGAAGGTTCACCCCTCCACTTT. It is translated as CASALGGEGSPLHF.

This clonotype was observed many times. The chain combines TRBV6-1 with TRBJ2-7; no clear D. Trimming took off 3 bases at V and 5 bases at J, with 11 bases between the two ends. From germline, CDR1 is MNHNS and CDR2 SASEGT. This CDR3 is built from 13 residues. DNA of the CDR3: TGTGCCAGCAGTGACCCCTACTTCGACGAGCAGTACTTC. Translation gives CASSDPYFDEQYF.

This sequence joins TRBV10-3 and TRBJ2-3, with 8 bases identical to TRBD1. The CDR3 contains 14 residues. Germline V gene lookup returns CDR1 ENHRY and CDR2 SYGVKD. J was trimmed by 2 bases and V by 7 bases; bases with no gene match: 5. CDR3 loop: CAITGGSPTDTQYF. CDR3 DNA: TGTGCCATCACAGGGGGCTCCCCCACAGATACGCAGTATTTT.

The chain is built from TRBV7-9 and TRBJ1-2; D unclear. The CDR3 spans 13 residues. The germline V and J ends were trimmed by 1 base and 5 bases, with 8 bases remaining between them. Germline CDR1 and CDR2: SEHNR and FQNEAQ (reference sequence). For the CDR3, the DNA is TGTGCCAGCAGCTTAGACGGATCATATGGCTACACCTTC. Amino acid sequence: CASSLDGSYGYTF.

This clonotype was counted many times. The chain links TRBV20-1 to TRBJ1-3; D is undetermined. Germline V lookup: CDR1 DFQATT, CDR2 SNEGSKA (reference sequence). The V end lost 6 bases, the J end lost 4 bases, and 10 bases lay between the germline ends. The CDR3 loop spans 12 amino acids. The CDR3 DNA is TGCAGTGCAGAGGTGGGGGGAAACACCATATATTTT. Translated: CSAEVGGNTIYF.